This TCR beta chain emerged from a study of shared T cell receptors in the human thymus. Repertoires were generated with immunoSEQ multiplex PCR, while TCRdb's copy carries only in-frame clones and drops some. The data contain approximately 760,000 clones, 70% to 90% of them singletons. Trimming left V 7 bases short and J 11 bases short, with 17 bases between. Germline-derived CDR1 and CDR2 are LNHDA and SQIVND (reference sequence). The CDR3 totals 12 residues. These sequences were also reported in another study, on human thymus T cells. From that report: Blood and thymic repertoires both appeared biased in V and J gene usage.

The J gene is TRBJ1-2, the V gene TRBV19; tentatively, D is TRBD1 (5 bases). The TCR was taken from a girl under three years old with a congenital heart defect. Sequenced sample: thymocytes. CDR3: CASKAGFCGYTF. In nucleotides, the CDR3 is TGTGCCAGTAAGGCAGGGTTTTGTGGTTACACCTTC.